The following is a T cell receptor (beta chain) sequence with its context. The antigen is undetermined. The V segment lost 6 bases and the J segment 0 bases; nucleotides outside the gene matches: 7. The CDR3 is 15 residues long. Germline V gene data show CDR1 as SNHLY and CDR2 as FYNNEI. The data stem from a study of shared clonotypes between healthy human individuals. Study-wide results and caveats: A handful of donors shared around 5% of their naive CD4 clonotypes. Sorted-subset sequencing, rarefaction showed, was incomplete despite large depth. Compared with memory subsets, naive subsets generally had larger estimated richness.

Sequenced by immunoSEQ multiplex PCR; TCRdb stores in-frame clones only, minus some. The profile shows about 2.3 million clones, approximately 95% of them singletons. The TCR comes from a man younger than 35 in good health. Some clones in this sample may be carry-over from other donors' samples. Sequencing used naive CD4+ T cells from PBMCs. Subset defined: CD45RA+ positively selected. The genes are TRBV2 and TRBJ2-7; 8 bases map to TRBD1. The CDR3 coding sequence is TGTGCCAGCAGCTCCGGGACAGGCTTCTCCTACGAGCAGTACTTC. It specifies CASSSGTGFSYEQYF. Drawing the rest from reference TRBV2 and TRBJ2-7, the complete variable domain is EPEVTQTPSHQVTQMGQEVILRCVPISNHLYFYWYRQILGQKVEFLVSFYNNEISEKSEIFDDQFSVERPDGSNFTLKIRSTKLEDSAMYFCASSSGTGFSYEQYFGPGTRLTVT.